This passage covers 12 T cell receptor beta chains from one sample sequenced in a study of CD8+ T cells in alopecia areata. Sequencing used cDNA as its template, made by extracting RNA and reverse transcribing it. Produced via immunoSEQ multiplex PCR; TCRdb's table is partial and in-frame only. This sample has 150,000 to 200,000 clones, with 60% found just once. Treatment denoted: oral pan-JAK inhibitor, 5-10 mg twice daily. Sequencing was performed on CD4+ T cells sorted from blood, taken at week 24, from a patient treated with tofacitinib. Receptors originate from a human donor with alopecia areata.

This chain joins TRBV27 and TRBJ2-7; 12 nucleotides agree with TRBD1. The CDR3 sequence is 15 residues long. The V gene end was trimmed by 4 bases and the J gene end by 6 bases; junction bases not matched to a gene: 7. Germline V CDR1 and CDR2: MNHEY, SMNVEV (reference sequence). The CDR3 bases are TGTGCCAGCAGTTATGGCGGGACAGGGGGCCTCGAGCAGTACTTC. Amino acid sequence: CASSYGGTGGLEQYF.

This chain joins TRBV29-1 and TRBJ2-2; D is ambiguous. The CDR3 totals 13 residues. V dropped 6 bases and J dropped 0 bases, with 8 bases sitting between them. Germline values: CDR1 SQVTM, CDR2 ANQGSEA. CDR3 nucleotide sequence: TGCAGCGTGTGGTACGCGAACACCGGGGAGCTGTTTTTT. Its protein is CSVWYANTGELFF.

V gene TRBV29-1 combines with J gene TRBJ2-3; D gene uncertain. Trimming cost V 4 bases and J 2 bases, with 13 bases left between them. Looked up from germline, CDR1 is SQVTM and CDR2 is ANQGSEA. The CDR3 sequence is 14 residues long. Here the CDR3 DNA reads TGCAGCGTTGGTCGGGCAGTTTCCACAGATACGCAGTATTTT. Translating gives CSVGRAVSTDTQYF.

This clone was seen a single time. The genes are TRBV30 and TRBJ2-2; D is perhaps TRBD2 (6 bases). Germline V gene sequence: CDR1 GTSNPN, CDR2 SVGIG (reference sequence). V lost 2 bases and J 5 bases, leaving 15 bases between the germline ends. This CDR3 is built from 15 residues. This chain's CDR3 is CAWSRGTWGTGELFF. Here the CDR3 DNA reads TGTGCCTGGAGTCGCGGGACGTGGGGAACCGGGGAGCTGTTTTTT.

V is TRBV2 and J is TRBJ1-5; 9 bases match TRBD1. Germline trimming cut 4 bases from V and 6 bases from J; bases unmatched to any gene: 7. The CDR3 has 15 amino acids. CDR1 is SNHLY and CDR2 is FYNNEI in the germline V gene. Here the CDR3 DNA reads TGTGCCAGCAGTGCGGGACAGGGATCGGGTCAGCCCCAGCATTTT. The encoded protein is CASSAGQGSGQPQHF.

This clone was picked up a small number of times. The chain employs TRBV29-1 and TRBJ2-7; unclear D gene. Germline CDR1 is SQVTM and CDR2 is ANQGSEA. The CDR3 sequence is 15 residues long. Between the trimmed V and J ends, which lost 4 bases and 3 bases, there was a span of 19 bases. CDR3 region: CSVGLPVGSFYEQYF. CDR3 DNA sequence: TGCAGCGTTGGCTTACCAGTCGGTTCTTTCTACGAGCAGTACTTC.

The rearrangement joins TRBV18 to TRBJ2-5, with 7 bases lining up with TRBD1. With 6 bases clipped from V and 5 bases from J, the junction kept 9 bases outside the gene matches. CDR1 is KGHSH and CDR2 is LQKENI in the germline V gene. This CDR3 spans 14 amino acids. CDR3 nucleotides: TGTGCCAGCTCGACGCAGGGGGTCGACGAGACCCAGTACTTC. Protein product: CASSTQGVDETQYF. The full variable domain, with the rest looked up from reference TRBV18 and TRBJ2-5, is NAGVMQNPRHLVRRRGQEARLRCSPMKGHSHVYWYRQLPEEGLKFMVYLQKENIIDESGMPKERFSAEFPKEGPSILRIQQVVRGDSAAYFCASSTQGVDETQYFGPGTRLLVL.

This clone was observed a single time. This chain uses TRBV30 with TRBJ2-7, with no clear D. The CDR3 consists of 12 residues. CDR1 GTSNPN and CDR2 SVGIG come from the germline V gene (reference sequence). Trimming removed 0 bases from V and 4 bases from J, with 7 bases in between. The CDR3 DNA sequence: TGTGCCTGGAGTGTAAATCAGTACGAGCAGTACTTC. Translation gives CAWSVNQYEQYF.

This sequence joins TRBV27 and TRBJ2-3, with D perhaps TRBD1 (6 bases). Germline values: CDR1 MNHEY, CDR2 SMNVEV (reference sequence). CDR3 length: 16 residues. V lost 8 bases and J 0 bases, leaving 18 bases between the germline ends. The CDR3 region has the DNA TGTGCCAGCGATTATAAGAGGGGGAGTAGCACAGATACGCAGTATTTT. Its protein is CASDYKRGSSTDTQYF.

The genes are TRBV29-1 and TRBJ2-4; no firm D call. CDR1 and CDR2 from the germline V gene are SQVTM and ANQGSEA. The CDR3 runs 13 residues. V shed 0 bases and J shed 6 bases, with 9 bases lying between them. In DNA form, the CDR3 reads TGCAGCGTTGAAGATTTATCGGGAAACATTCAGTACTTC. This codes for CSVEDLSGNIQYF.

The chain combines TRBV15 with TRBJ2-7; no reliable D call. V dropped 0 bases and J dropped 1 base, with 7 bases sitting between them. The CDR3 totals 14 residues. CDR1 LNHNV and CDR2 YYDKDF come from the germline V gene (reference sequence). CDR3 sequence (DNA): TGTGCCACCAGCAGAGAGGGCAGGTCCTACGAGCAGTACTTC. As protein: CATSREGRSYEQYF.

This clone was counted between two and nine times. V and J are TRBV27 and TRBJ2-3; no reliable D call. The germline V gene has CDR1 MNHEY and CDR2 SMNVEV (reference sequence). The V end was cut by 4 bases, the J end by 4 bases, with 12 bases between. This CDR3 contains 14 residues. CDR3 coding DNA: TGTGCCAGCAGTTGGACCCCCCGCGCAGATACGCAGTATTTT. It codes for CASSWTPRADTQYF.